Only a few counts were recorded for the clone carrying this TCR beta chain. As yet, its antigen is unknown. Other DNA sequences in this sample translate to the same CDR3. The data were taken from a study of beta chain features in type 1 diabetes. Study-wide results and limits: Researchers cautioned that cDNA sequencing could over-represent cells with high TCR expression. Shortening of TCRB CDR3s, moderate but significant, appeared in all four CD4+ subsets of Type 1 diabetes patients. Fewer junction insertions and more nucleotide deletions appeared in type 1 diabetes patients. Sampled from patients, naive, central memory and Treg TCRB repertoires appeared more similar than those sampled from healthy donors.

In total, each donor contributed a single heparinised blood draw that averaged roughly 100 mL. The entirety of the isolated RNA underwent reverse transcription, so expressed TCRB transcripts were sequenced. Repertoires were generated with immunoSEQ multiplex PCR, while TCRdb's copy carries only in-frame clones and drops some. This table holds 630,000 or so clones, over 12% found once. In germline, CDR1 is LGHNT, CDR2 FRNRAP. The CDR3 totals 15 residues. The V gene end was trimmed by 4 bases and the J gene end by 1 base; junction bases not matched to a gene: 1. The J gene is TRBJ2-2, the V gene TRBV12-5, with 9 positions matching TRBD1. The origin of this receptor is a man between 18 and 35 years old with type 1 diabetes. Source material: naive CD4+ T cells from blood. CDR3 region: CASGSGQGNTGELFF. The CDR3 DNA is TGTGCTAGTGGTTCGGGACAGGGGAACACCGGGGAGCTGTTTTTT.